This passage covers 27 T cell receptor beta chains from one sample sequenced in a study of cytomegalovirus exposure and HLA in healthy donors. PCR employed 60 Vbeta and 13 Jbeta primers. TCRdb keeps only in-frame clones here, not all; method: immunoSEQ multiplex PCR. This sample yields fewer than 250,000 clones, of which around 77% are seen a single time; 1.5% to 2% belongs to the top ten. Sequenced sample: PBMCs. All receptors come from a woman aged 18-30 years in good health and CMV-seronegative.

The DNA for the CDR3 is TGCGCCAGCAGCCAAATGGGACTAGCGGGGCAAGAGACCCAGTACTTC. The encoded protein is CASSQMGLAGQETQYF. The V call is TRBV4-1, the J call TRBJ2-5; 13 positions agree with TRBD2. The CDR3 totals 16 residues. Germline V gene data show CDR1 as MGHRA and CDR2 as YSYEKL. V dropped 2 bases and J dropped 2; count of bases not matched to a gene: 2.

This clone was recorded a few times. The rearrangement uses TRBV5-4 and TRBJ1-1, with D possibly being TRBD1 (6 bases). Deletions cut 6 bases from V and 7 bases from J, with 22 bases between. CDR1 is SGHNT and CDR2 is YYREEE in the germline V gene (reference sequence). CDR3 size: 15 residues. CDR3: CASTLGRGAGGEAFF. CDR3 coding DNA: TGTGCCAGCACCTTAGGCAGGGGCGCGGGTGGTGAAGCTTTCTTT.

The chain links TRBV6-1 to TRBJ1-6; D remains unclear. Trimming left V 7 bases short and J 0 bases short, with 10 bases between. Germline V gene sequence: CDR1 MNHNS, CDR2 SASEGT. The CDR3 length is 15 residues. The CDR3 loop reads CASTPLGSYNSPLHF. The DNA for the CDR3 is TGTGCCAGCACTCCCCTCGGCTCCTATAATTCACCCCTCCACTTT.

The chain uses TRBV29-1 and TRBJ2-2, with 8 nucleotides matching TRBD2. CDR3 length: 16 amino acids. Germline CDR1 reads SQVTM; CDR2 reads ANQGSEA. V lost 4 bases, J lost 3 bases, and 10 bases stayed unmatched. CDR3 residues: CSVAVGAGGYTGELFF. The DNA for the CDR3 is TGCAGCGTTGCAGTCGGGGCGGGGGGATACACCGGGGAGCTGTTTTTT.

The chain employs TRBV6-1 and TRBJ1-4; D gene uncertain. CDR1 and CDR2 from the germline V gene are MNHNS and SASEGT. With 2 bases removed from V and 4 bases from J, the gap between germline ends came to 8 bases. This CDR3 is built from 14 residues. CDR3 coding DNA: TGTGCCAGCAGTGAAAGGCGGGGTAATGAAAAACTGTTTTTT. Encoded protein: CASSERRGNEKLFF.

The J gene is TRBJ1-4, the V gene TRBV15; D gene ambiguous. Germline V gene data show CDR1 as LNHNV and CDR2 as YYDKDF (reference sequence). V lost 0 bases to trimming and J lost 5 bases, with 10 bases between them. This CDR3 is 15 amino acids long. The CDR3 DNA reads as TGTGCCACCAGCAGAGATATTGGGGAGAATGAAAAACTGTTTTTT. Amino acids: CATSRDIGENEKLFF.

This clone was seen only a few times. The chain couples TRBV19 to TRBJ1-1; D is unresolved. V was pared by 1 base and J by 3 bases, with 9 bases between. The CDR3 sequence is 14 residues long. Per the germline V gene, CDR1 is LNHDA and CDR2 is SQIVND (reference sequence). The CDR3 bases are TGTGCCAGTAGTATAGTGGAGGGAGACACTGAAGCTTTCTTT. As protein: CASSIVEGDTEAFF.

The rearrangement uses TRBV7-3 and TRBJ1-1; 8 positions agree with TRBD1. With V trimmed by 5 bases and J by 8 bases, 7 bases remained unmatched. The CDR3 is made up of 13 amino acids. Germline values: CDR1 SGHTA, CDR2 FQGTGA. CDR3 coding DNA: TGTGCCAGCAGCCCGGGACAGGTGGAAGAAGCTTTCTTT. This encodes CASSPGQVEEAFF.

Concerning this clone: Sequence at one end of the junction differs from germline and may be a read error. In DNA form, the CDR3 reads TGTGCCAGCACTTACGACGGGGACTACAATGAGCAGTTCTTC. Translation gives CASTYDGDYNEQFF. The rearrangement links TRBV6-5 to TRBJ2-1; tentative D call: TRBD2 (5 bases). CDR3 length: 14 amino acids. The V gene's germline CDR1 is MNHEY and CDR2 SVGAGI.

The genes are TRBV2 and TRBJ2-7, with TRBD2 identical over 16 bases. Germline CDR1 SNHLY, CDR2 FYNNEI. The V and J ends lost 6 bases and 3 bases, in that order; junction bases with no gene match: 11. The CDR3 is made up of 18 amino acids. The CDR3 loop is CASRPPGTSGRAVYEQYF. DNA for the CDR3: TGTGCCAGCAGACCACCCGGGACTAGCGGGAGGGCCGTCTACGAGCAGTACTTC.

This chain links TRBV13 with TRBJ2-1, with 9 bases matching TRBD2. Germline CDR1 is PRHDT and CDR2 is FYEKMQ (reference sequence). The CDR3 has 17 residues. Unmatched junction bases numbered 5, after V lost 1 base and J lost 1 base. CDR3 residues: CASSLVAGDISYNEQFF. The CDR3 bases are TGTGCCAGCAGCTTAGTAGCGGGGGATATTTCCTACAATGAGCAGTTCTTC.

This clone occurred once. The chain combines TRBV27 with TRBJ1-6; possibly TRBD1 for D (6 bases). This CDR3 is 14 amino acids long. Germline assignment: CDR1 MNHEY and CDR2 SMNVEV (reference sequence). V gave up 6 bases and J gave up 7 bases, with 13 bases separating them. CDR3: CASSPGVGNSPLHF. CDR3 sequence (DNA): TGTGCCAGCAGCCCAGGGGTGGGAAATTCACCCCTCCACTTT.

V and J are TRBV13 and TRBJ2-6; D is undetermined. The V gene's germline CDR1 is PRHDT and CDR2 FYEKMQ (reference sequence). The germline V and J ends were trimmed by 5 bases and 0 bases, with 17 bases remaining between them. The CDR3 is 18 residues long. The CDR3 DNA reads TGTGCCAGCAGCCCCTGGATAGTCAGGCCCTCTGGGGCCAACGTCCTGACTTTC. Encoded protein: CASSPWIVRPSGANVLTF.

This clone occurred once. This rearrangement joins TRBV29-1 to TRBJ2-1; tentatively, D is TRBD2 (5 bases). The germline V gene has CDR1 SQVTM and CDR2 ANQGSEA. The CDR3 length is 13 residues. V lost 4 bases, J lost 7 bases, and 14 bases lay in between. CDR3 loop: CSVAPGLPNEQFF. The CDR3 region has the DNA TGCAGCGTTGCTCCGGGATTACCGAATGAGCAGTTCTTC.

This clone was detected once. J is TRBJ2-2 and V is TRBV7-9; the D gene is possibly TRBD1 (5 bases). The germline V and J ends were trimmed by 5 bases and 3 bases, with 13 bases remaining between them. Germline CDR1 and CDR2: SEHNR and FQNEAQ (reference sequence). This CDR3 has 15 residues. Here the CDR3 DNA reads TGTGCCAGCAGCCCAGGCCAGGGCGACACCGGGGAGCTGTTTTTT. Protein product: CASSPGQGDTGELFF.

The chain carries TRBV28 and TRBJ2-7; no clear D gene. Trimming removed 5 bases at V and 0 bases at J, with 11 bases between. This CDR3 has 14 amino acids. The germline gives CDR1 MDHEN, CDR2 SYDVKM. CDR3: CASSPPESSYEQYF. CDR3 in DNA: TGTGCCAGCAGTCCTCCCGAGAGCTCCTACGAGCAGTACTTC.

The chain is built from TRBV28 and TRBJ2-1, with D perhaps matching TRBD2 (5 bases). With 3 bases removed from V and 6 bases from J, the gap between germline ends came to 15 bases. There are 15 residues in the CDR3. The V gene's germline CDR1 is MDHEN and CDR2 SYDVKM. In DNA, the CDR3 is TGTGCCAGCAGTTTTTCCCAAACTAGGAGCAATGAGCAGTTCTTC. Translation: CASSFSQTRSNEQFF.

V gene TRBV10-3 combines with J gene TRBJ1-6, with a tentative D call TRBD1 (6 bases). The CDR3 consists of 16 residues. CDR1 and CDR2 (germline): ENHRY, SYGVKD. V shed 6 bases and J shed 6 bases, with 18 bases lying between them. The CDR3 DNA reads TGTGCCATCAGGCCACAGGGACCTCGTCCTAATTCACCCCTCCACTTT. This codes for CAIRPQGPRPNSPLHF.

The J gene is TRBJ2-7, the V gene TRBV9, with D maybe TRBD2 (7 bases). CDR3 size: 13 residues. V was trimmed by 4 bases and J by 5 bases, leaving 13 bases between them. CDR1 and CDR2 (germline): SGDLS, YYNGEE. CDR3 nucleotides: TGTGCCAGCAGCAGGGGGGGCGAGAACGAGCAGTACTTC. Encoded protein: CASSRGGENEQYF.

This chain connects TRBV27 to TRBJ2-7; 8 nucleotides align to TRBD2. Germline lookup yields CDR1 MNHEY and CDR2 SMNVEV (reference sequence). CDR3 length: 16 residues. The ends lost 2 bases at V and 0 bases at J; junction bases unmatched: 6. CDR3 DNA sequence: TGTGCCAGCAGTTTAATCGGGAGGGAGAGCTCCTACGAGCAGTACTTC. It yields the protein CASSLIGRESSYEQYF.

The V and J genes are TRBV7-3 and TRBJ2-3; 9 bases map to TRBD2. The CDR3 has 16 amino acids. CDR1 is SGHTA, CDR2 FQGTGA, per germline. V lost 2 bases, J lost 2 bases, and 5 bases stayed unmatched. The CDR3 protein is CASSLGIAGVTDTQYF. In nucleotides, the CDR3 is TGTGCCAGCAGCTTAGGGATAGCGGGGGTCACAGATACGCAGTATTTT.

The chain couples TRBV6-5 to TRBJ2-3; 9 bases map to TRBD1. Unmatched junction bases numbered 7, after V lost 6 bases and J lost 3 bases. CDR3 length equals 15 residues. In germline, CDR1 is MNHEY, CDR2 SVGAGI. CDR3 DNA: TGTGCCAGCAGGGTGGGACAGGGCGGGACAGATACGCAGTATTTT. Its translation: CASRVGQGGTDTQYF.

The chain has TRBV28 and TRBJ1-1; D perhaps matches TRBD1 (5 bases). Germline V gene lookup returns CDR1 MDHEN and CDR2 SYDVKM. Trimming cost V 8 bases and J 6 bases, with 19 bases left between them. The CDR3 covers 14 residues. CDR3 residues: CASGPVRDGAEAFF. CDR3 sequence (DNA): TGTGCCAGCGGTCCCGTCAGGGATGGTGCTGAAGCTTTCTTT.

CDR3 region: CATRGPSSYEQYF. CDR3 coding DNA: TGTGCCACCAGGGGCCCCAGCTCCTACGAGCAGTACTTC. The V call is TRBV28, the J call TRBJ2-7; maybe TRBD1 (6 bases). Germline CDR1 is MDHEN and CDR2 is SYDVKM. CDR3 length: 13 residues. V dropped 10 bases and J dropped 0 bases, with 13 bases sitting between them.

V and J are TRBV10-1 and TRBJ2-5, with 7 bases that match TRBD2. Trimming removed 3 bases from V and 1 base from J; junction bases left unmatched: 5. The CDR3 has 15 residues. In germline, CDR1 is WNHNN, CDR2 SYGVQD (reference sequence). This CDR3 reads CASSDRGGGQETQYF. The DNA for the CDR3 is TGCGCCAGCAGTGACCGTGGGGGGGGCCAAGAGACCCAGTACTTC.

The chain has TRBV29-1 and TRBJ2-7; D possibly corresponds to TRBD1 (6 bases). Germline assignment: CDR1 SQVTM and CDR2 ANQGSEA. Trimming stripped 6 bases from V and 4 bases from J, with 13 bases between. The CDR3 is made up of 12 amino acids. CDR3 sequence reads: CSVRTEMYEQYF. The CDR3 coding sequence is TGCAGCGTCCGGACAGAAATGTACGAGCAGTACTTC.

V and J are TRBV25-1 and TRBJ2-7, with a possible D match to TRBD2 (6 bases). Trimming removed 3 bases from V and 4 bases from J, with 10 bases in between. The CDR3 is 13 residues long. Germline assignment: CDR1 MGHDK and CDR2 SYGVNS. This CDR3 reads CASSEAGRYEQYF. DNA for the CDR3: TGTGCCAGCAGTGAGGCGGGGAGATACGAGCAGTACTTC.